Listed below are T cell receptor beta chains from one sample, sequenced in a study of T cell responses to AZD1222 COVID-19 vaccine. Libraries were prepared by immunoSEQ multiplex PCR; TCRdb keeps only in-frame clonotypes and omits some of them. The sample contains more than 100,000 clones, 89% of which appear only once. The material was peripheral blood, obtained on day 0 of AZD1222 vaccination. These TCRs come from an adult in good health. Both conserved end residues are part of each CDR3. Fields, in order: CDR3 length, J gene, V gene, clone size, D gene, CDR3 protein, CDR3 DNA. A D gene is named only where the DNA matches it firmly. Only some rows state a clone size, as once, few, many or a class for expanded clones.

CDR3 length: 13
J gene: TRBJ1-2
V gene: TRBV25-1
clone size: -
D gene: -
CDR3 protein: CASSEGLNYGYTF
CDR3 DNA: TGTGCCAGCAGTGAGGGTCTTAACTATGGCTACACCTTC

CDR3 length: 13
J gene: TRBJ1-1
V gene: TRBV5-6
clone size: -
D gene: -
CDR3 protein: CASNPISTGEAFF
CDR3 DNA: TGTGCCAGCAACCCCATTTCGACAGGTGAAGCTTTCTTT

CDR3 length: 16
J gene: TRBJ2-1
V gene: TRBV24-1
clone size: -
D gene: -
CDR3 protein: CATSDFGGGGNNEQFF
CDR3 DNA: TGTGCCACCAGTGATTTTGGGGGGGGCGGAAACAATGAGCAGTTCTTC

CDR3 length: 14
J gene: TRBJ1-4
V gene: TRBV18
clone size: -
D gene: -
CDR3 protein: CASSLRQFNEKLFF
CDR3 DNA: TGTGCCAGCTCACTTCGACAGTTTAATGAAAAACTGTTTTTT

CDR3 length: 16
J gene: TRBJ2-7
V gene: TRBV7-2
clone size: -
D gene: TRBD2
CDR3 protein: CASSLPTSGRPYEQYF
CDR3 DNA: TGTGCCAGCAGCTTACCGACTAGCGGGAGGCCCTACGAGCAGTACTTC

CDR3 length: 13
J gene: TRBJ1-2
V gene: TRBV5-1
clone size: -
D gene: TRBD1
CDR3 protein: CASRGQGTGGYTF
CDR3 DNA: TGCGCCAGCAGGGGACAGGGGACGGGCGGCTACACCTTC

CDR3 length: 16
J gene: TRBJ1-5
V gene: TRBV3-1/TRBV3-2
clone size: -
D gene: TRBD1
CDR3 protein: CASSQDTGTGLQPQHF
CDR3 DNA: TGTGCCAGCAGCCAGGACACCGGGACAGGGCTTCAGCCCCAGCATTTT

CDR3 length: 16
J gene: TRBJ1-1
V gene: TRBV10-3
clone size: -
D gene: TRBD1
CDR3 protein: CAISEGVTGRNTEAFF
CDR3 DNA: TGTGCCATCAGTGAAGGGGTGACAGGGAGGAACACTGAAGCTTTCTTT

CDR3 length: 13
J gene: TRBJ1-5
V gene: TRBV5-4
clone size: once
D gene: -
CDR3 protein: CASSLAPTQPQHF
CDR3 DNA: TGTGCCAGCAGCTTGGCCCCAACTCAGCCCCAGCATTTT

CDR3 length: 17
J gene: TRBJ2-2
V gene: TRBV27
clone size: -
D gene: TRBD2
CDR3 protein: CASRRGTGTSLTGELFF
CDR3 DNA: TGTGCCAGCAGGCGTGGGACCGGGACTAGCCTTACCGGGGAGCTGTTTTTT

CDR3 length: 15
J gene: TRBJ2-1
V gene: TRBV19
clone size: -
D gene: -
CDR3 protein: CASSRDGSRRNEQFF
CDR3 DNA: TGTGCCAGTAGTCGGGACGGGTCAAGACGTAATGAGCAGTTCTTC

CDR3 length: 16
J gene: TRBJ2-7
V gene: TRBV18
clone size: -
D gene: TRBD2
CDR3 protein: CASSPQLGGTSYEQYF
CDR3 DNA: TGTGCCAGCTCACCACAATTGGGGGGGACCTCCTACGAGCAGTACTTC

CDR3 length: 13
J gene: TRBJ2-7
V gene: TRBV28
clone size: few
D gene: -
CDR3 protein: CASSLRTSYEQYF
CDR3 DNA: TGTGCCAGCAGTTTAAGGACTTCCTACGAGCAGTACTTC

CDR3 length: 15
J gene: TRBJ1-3
V gene: TRBV5-5
clone size: -
D gene: -
CDR3 protein: CASSLGAGAGNTIYF
CDR3 DNA: TGTGCCAGCAGCCTTGGGGCGGGGGCTGGAAACACCATATATTTT

CDR3 length: 13
J gene: TRBJ2-1
V gene: TRBV29-1
clone size: -
D gene: -
CDR3 protein: CSAEVTRGHEQFF
CDR3 DNA: TGCAGCGCCGAGGTAACCAGGGGTCATGAGCAGTTCTTC

CDR3 length: 14
J gene: TRBJ1-3
V gene: TRBV6-1
clone size: -
D gene: -
CDR3 protein: CASSEDMWRNTIYF
CDR3 DNA: TGTGCCAGCAGTGAAGACATGTGGAGAAACACCATATATTTT

CDR3 length: 14
J gene: TRBJ1-2
V gene: TRBV7-2
clone size: -
D gene: TRBD1
CDR3 protein: CASSFNRQGYGYTF
CDR3 DNA: TGTGCCAGCAGTTTCAACAGACAGGGGTATGGCTACACCTTC

CDR3 length: 18
J gene: TRBJ1-1
V gene: TRBV10-3
clone size: -
D gene: TRBD1
CDR3 protein: CAISPANSGTGWNTEAFF
CDR3 DNA: TGTGCCATCAGCCCAGCCAATTCCGGGACAGGGTGGAACACTGAAGCTTTCTTT

CDR3 length: 13
J gene: TRBJ1-4
V gene: TRBV7-2
clone size: -
D gene: -
CDR3 protein: CASRTGQEEKLFF
CDR3 DNA: TGTGCCAGCAGAACCGGCCAGGAGGAAAAACTGTTTTTT

CDR3 length: 13
J gene: TRBJ1-1
V gene: TRBV2
clone size: -
D gene: -
CDR3 protein: CASKPGLNTEAFF
CDR3 DNA: TGTGCCAGCAAGCCCGGACTGAACACTGAAGCTTTCTTT

CDR3 length: 12
J gene: TRBJ2-3
V gene: TRBV24-1
clone size: -
D gene: -
CDR3 protein: CATSTWTDTQYF
CDR3 DNA: TGTGCCACCAGTACGTGGACAGATACGCAGTATTTT

CDR3 length: 14
J gene: TRBJ1-6
V gene: TRBV3-1/TRBV3-2
clone size: -
D gene: -
CDR3 protein: CASSPSVANSPLHF
CDR3 DNA: TGTGCCAGCAGCCCCTCCGTCGCTAATTCACCCCTCCACTTT

CDR3 length: 19
J gene: TRBJ1-1
V gene: TRBV18
clone size: -
D gene: -
CDR3 protein: CASSPYQPGQKAAMAEAFF
CDR3 DNA: TGTGCCAGCTCACCCTATCAGCCGGGACAAAAAGCGGCGATGGCTGAAGCTTTCTTT

CDR3 length: 11
J gene: TRBJ1-1
V gene: TRBV6-5
clone size: -
D gene: -
CDR3 protein: CASKGNTEAFF
CDR3 DNA: TGTGCCAGCAAAGGGAACACTGAAGCTTTCTTT

CDR3 length: 13
J gene: TRBJ2-7
V gene: TRBV29-1
clone size: -
D gene: -
CDR3 protein: CSVSGRVSYEQYF
CDR3 DNA: TGCAGCGTTAGCGGAAGGGTTTCTTACGAGCAGTACTTC

CDR3 length: 17
J gene: TRBJ1-1
V gene: TRBV5-6
clone size: -
D gene: -
CDR3 protein: CASSLAAGGNLNTEAFF
CDR3 DNA: TGTGCCAGCAGCTTGGCCGCCGGTGGTAACTTGAACACTGAAGCTTTCTTT

CDR3 length: 15
J gene: TRBJ1-5
V gene: TRBV10-3
clone size: -
D gene: TRBD1
CDR3 protein: CAISGTETPNQPQHF
CDR3 DNA: TGTGCCATAAGCGGGACAGAAACTCCCAATCAGCCCCAGCATTTT

CDR3 length: 16
J gene: TRBJ2-3
V gene: TRBV5-6
clone size: -
D gene: TRBD1
CDR3 protein: CASSFSTGWSTDTQYF
CDR3 DNA: TGTGCCAGCAGCTTCTCGACAGGGTGGAGCACAGATACGCAGTATTTT

CDR3 length: 13
J gene: TRBJ2-7
V gene: TRBV19
clone size: -
D gene: -
CDR3 protein: CASRSSGLYEQYF
CDR3 DNA: TGTGCCAGTAGGTCCTCAGGACTATACGAGCAGTACTTC

CDR3 length: 10
J gene: TRBJ2-1
V gene: TRBV29-1
clone size: -
D gene: -
CDR3 protein: CSVREGVLFF
CDR3 DNA: TGCAGCGTACGTGAGGGAGTTCTGTTCTTC

CDR3 length: 11
J gene: TRBJ2-1
V gene: TRBV18
clone size: -
D gene: -
CDR3 protein: CASSLGPEQFF
CDR3 DNA: TGTGCCAGCTCACTGGGACCTGAGCAGTTCTTC

CDR3 length: 13
J gene: TRBJ1-3
V gene: TRBV19
clone size: -
D gene: -
CDR3 protein: CATIQGPGNTIYF
CDR3 DNA: TGTGCGACAATACAGGGCCCTGGAAACACCATATATTTT

CDR3 length: 15
J gene: TRBJ2-1
V gene: TRBV3-1/TRBV3-2
clone size: once
D gene: TRBD2
CDR3 protein: CASSLASGRTNEQFF
CDR3 DNA: TGTGCCAGCAGCCTTGCTAGCGGGAGAACGAATGAGCAGTTCTTC

CDR3 length: 15
J gene: TRBJ1-5
V gene: TRBV2
clone size: -
D gene: TRBD1
CDR3 protein: CASWRGQGAGQPQHF
CDR3 DNA: TGTGCCAGCTGGAGGGGACAGGGGGCAGGTCAGCCCCAGCATTTT

CDR3 length: 14
J gene: TRBJ2-1
V gene: TRBV2
clone size: many
D gene: -
CDR3 protein: CASTRDSSYNEQFF
CDR3 DNA: TGTGCCAGCACTCGGGATAGCTCCTACAATGAGCAGTTCTTC

CDR3 length: 14
J gene: TRBJ2-7
V gene: TRBV10-3
clone size: -
D gene: TRBD2
CDR3 protein: CAITLGTINYEQYF
CDR3 DNA: TGTGCCATCACCTTAGGGACTATCAACTACGAGCAGTACTTC

CDR3 length: 16
J gene: TRBJ2-7
V gene: TRBV6-5
clone size: -
D gene: TRBD2
CDR3 protein: CASSSYGSSGKYEQYF
CDR3 DNA: TGTGCCAGCAGTTCCTACGGGTCTAGCGGGAAATACGAGCAGTACTTC

CDR3 length: 16
J gene: TRBJ1-6
V gene: TRBV28
clone size: -
D gene: -
CDR3 protein: CASSLLSGADNSPLHF
CDR3 DNA: TGTGCCAGCAGTTTATTGTCAGGGGCGGATAATTCACCCCTCCACTTT

CDR3 length: 13
J gene: TRBJ1-1
V gene: TRBV6-5
clone size: once
D gene: -
CDR3 protein: CASSYGENTEAFF
CDR3 DNA: TGTGCCAGCAGTTACGGGGAGAACACTGAAGCTTTCTTT

CDR3 length: 16
J gene: TRBJ2-3
V gene: TRBV2
clone size: -
D gene: TRBD2
CDR3 protein: CASSETRLAGTDTQYF
CDR3 DNA: TGTGCCAGCAGTGAGACGCGACTAGCGGGAACAGATACGCAGTATTTT

CDR3 length: 13
J gene: TRBJ1-5
V gene: TRBV10-3
clone size: -
D gene: -
CDR3 protein: CAISETQIQPQHF
CDR3 DNA: TGTGCCATCAGTGAGACCCAGATACAGCCCCAGCATTTT

CDR3 length: 14
J gene: TRBJ1-5
V gene: TRBV10-2
clone size: -
D gene: -
CDR3 protein: CASSAGVSNQPQHF
CDR3 DNA: TGCGCCAGCAGTGCAGGAGTTAGCAATCAGCCCCAGCATTTT

CDR3 length: 14
J gene: TRBJ1-2
V gene: TRBV28
clone size: once
D gene: -
CDR3 protein: CASRTTTGARGYTF
CDR3 DNA: TGTGCCAGCAGGACCACGACAGGAGCTAGGGGCTACACCTTC

CDR3 length: 15
J gene: TRBJ1-1
V gene: TRBV18
clone size: -
D gene: TRBD1
CDR3 protein: CASSRDRAANTEAFF
CDR3 DNA: TGTGCCAGCTCACGAGACAGGGCCGCGAACACTGAAGCTTTCTTT

CDR3 length: 16
J gene: TRBJ2-6
V gene: TRBV11-2
clone size: -
D gene: -
CDR3 protein: CASIPDVISGANVLTF
CDR3 DNA: TGTGCCAGCATCCCAGATGTAATATCTGGGGCCAACGTCCTGACTTTC

CDR3 length: 14
J gene: TRBJ1-1
V gene: TRBV10-3
clone size: -
D gene: TRBD1
CDR3 protein: CAISWTGQNTEAFF
CDR3 DNA: TGTGCCATCAGTTGGACAGGGCAGAACACTGAAGCTTTCTTT

CDR3 length: 14
J gene: TRBJ1-3
V gene: TRBV28
clone size: -
D gene: -
CDR3 protein: CATNVGGAGNTIYF
CDR3 DNA: TGTGCCACCAACGTGGGGGGGGCCGGAAACACCATATATTTT

CDR3 length: 14
J gene: TRBJ2-2
V gene: TRBV19
clone size: once
D gene: -
CDR3 protein: CASSIAGQGRALFF
CDR3 DNA: TGTGCCAGTAGTATAGCGGGCCAGGGCAGGGCGCTGTTTTTT

CDR3 length: 13
J gene: TRBJ2-5
V gene: TRBV7-7
clone size: -
D gene: -
CDR3 protein: CASSLDRQETQYF
CDR3 DNA: TGTGCCAGCAGCTTAGACAGACAAGAGACCCAGTACTTC

CDR3 length: 15
J gene: TRBJ2-2
V gene: TRBV5-1
clone size: -
D gene: TRBD1
CDR3 protein: CASNVDRGPTGELFF
CDR3 DNA: TGCGCCAGCAACGTGGACAGGGGGCCAACCGGGGAGCTGTTTTTT

CDR3 length: 13
J gene: TRBJ1-5
V gene: TRBV24-1
clone size: -
D gene: -
CDR3 protein: CATSGGSSQPQHF
CDR3 DNA: TGTGCCACCAGTGGGGGGTCTAGTCAGCCCCAGCATTTT

CDR3 length: 18
J gene: TRBJ1-5
V gene: TRBV23-1
clone size: -
D gene: -
CDR3 protein: CASSEYRDAWYSNQPQHF
CDR3 DNA: TGCGCCAGCAGTGAATATCGGGACGCCTGGTATAGCAATCAGCCCCAGCATTTT

CDR3 length: 13
J gene: TRBJ1-5
V gene: TRBV28
clone size: -
D gene: -
CDR3 protein: CASSLGGRQPQHF
CDR3 DNA: TGTGCCAGCAGTTTAGGGGGGAGGCAGCCCCAGCATTTT

CDR3 length: 13
J gene: TRBJ2-7
V gene: TRBV19
clone size: -
D gene: -
CDR3 protein: CAPPLAREPGQYF
CDR3 DNA: TGTGCCCCCCCGCTCGCCCGGGAGCCCGGGCAGTACTTC

CDR3 length: 17
J gene: TRBJ1-5
V gene: TRBV18
clone size: -
D gene: TRBD1
CDR3 protein: CASSPTLDRGGNQPQHF
CDR3 DNA: TGTGCCAGCTCACCGACGCTCGACAGGGGGGGAAATCAGCCCCAGCATTTT

CDR3 length: 14
J gene: TRBJ2-7
V gene: TRBV28
clone size: -
D gene: -
CDR3 protein: CASSLGQLPYEQYF
CDR3 DNA: TGTGCCAGCAGTTTAGGGCAGCTTCCCTACGAGCAGTACTTC

CDR3 length: 18
J gene: TRBJ2-1
V gene: TRBV7-6
clone size: -
D gene: TRBD2
CDR3 protein: CASSFSAGGLSSYNEQFF
CDR3 DNA: TGTGCCAGCAGCTTCTCGGCGGGGGGTCTTAGCTCCTACAATGAGCAGTTCTTC